This is a list of T cell receptor beta chains from one sample in a study of blood T cells in healthy people across ages. TCRdb analysed the 5' RACE reads with MiXCR anew, one entry per CDR3 protein. The sample consists of about 1.5 million distinct CDR3 sequences, approximately 40% of them appearing once. Sequenced: blood. The receptors were gathered from a woman between 18 and 30 years old in good health. Each CDR3 is given with its conserved first and last residue. The D gene is left open where the match is weak. Only some rows state a clone size, as once, few, many or a class for expanded clones.

clone_size,v_call,d_call,j_call,cdr3_nt,cdr3_aa
NA,TRBV6-6,TRBD1,TRBJ1-2,TGTGCCAGCAGACCCCCGGGACAGGGGAACTATGGCTACACCTTC,CASRPPGQGNYGYTF
NA,TRBV25-1,NA,TRBJ2-7,TGTGCCAGCAGCCCCGTAGATGTTGAAGCCTACGAGCAGTACTTC,CASSPVDVEAYEQYF
NA,TRBV2,TRBD1,TRBJ2-5,TGTGCCAGCAGGACGACAGGGGGTGATGAGACCCAGTACTTC,CASRTTGGDETQYF
few,TRBV10-1,NA,TRBJ2-7,TGCGCCAGCAGCGGTCAGGGAACGAATGCCGAGCAGTACTTC,CASSGQGTNAEQYF
NA,TRBV6-6,NA,TRBJ1-2,TGTGCCAGCAGTTACGAGGGCACGCGGGGCTACACCTTC,CASSYEGTRGYTF
many,TRBV12-3/TRBV12-4,TRBD2,TRBJ2-1,TGTGCCAGCAGTCCTACCGGGACTAGCGGTTACAATGAGCAGTTCTTC,CASSPTGTSGYNEQFF
NA,TRBV21-1,NA,TRBJ2-3,TGTGCCAGCAGCAAAGAGAGAGCGGGGGACCCAGATACGCAGTATTTT,CASSKERAGDPDTQYF
NA,TRBV10-3,NA,TRBJ1-2,TGTGCCATCAGCGGGAACCCGAGGGGAGAGCGGAGTGGCTACACCTTC,CAISGNPRGERSGYTF
NA,TRBV2,NA,TRBJ2-5,TGTGCCAGCAGTGCGGGGACCCTAGACTACAATGAGCAGTACTTC,CASSAGTLDYNEQYF
NA,TRBV5-1,TRBD1,TRBJ2-7,TGCGCCAGCAGCTCCGGACAGGGGGCTATTCCCTACGAGCAGTACTTC,CASSSGQGAIPYEQYF
few,TRBV10-3,TRBD2,TRBJ2-5,TGTGCCATCAGTGAGGCGACTAGCGGGAGTATTGAGACCCAGTACTTC,CAISEATSGSIETQYF
few,TRBV6-4,NA,TRBJ2-7,TGTGCCAGCAGTTCCGGGACGGTGCAGTACTTC,CASSSGTVQYF
few,TRBV20-1,NA,TRBJ2-5,TGCAGTGCTAGAGACCCTTACCTAGAGCAAGAGACCCAGTACTTC,CSARDPYLEQETQYF
many,TRBV5-1,NA,TRBJ2-7,TGTGCCAGCAGTTTAAGTGGGGGAGCCTACGAGCAGTACTTC,CASSLSGGAYEQYF
NA,TRBV4-2,NA,TRBJ2-3,TGTGCCAGCAGCCCTGATGGCGCGCCCACAGATACGCAGTATTTT,CASSPDGAPTDTQYF
NA,TRBV6-6,NA,TRBJ2-5,TGTGCCAGCACATTAACTGGGGGGGGGGCTGCGTACTTC,CASTLTGGGAAYF
NA,TRBV4-1,NA,TRBJ2-5,TGCGCCAGCAGCCAAGATCACAATGAGCAGTACTTC,CASSQDHNEQYF
few,TRBV30,NA,TRBJ1-1,TGTGCCTGGAGTGAACTCATGAACACTGAAGCTTTCTTT,CAWSELMNTEAFF
NA,TRBV6-1,NA,TRBJ2-1,TGTGCCAGCAGCGCGGCTAGAGGCTACAATGAGCAGTTCTTC,CASSAARGYNEQFF
NA,TRBV11-2,TRBD2,TRBJ2-7,TGTGCCAGCAGCGGCCCGGGACTAGCGGATTACGAGCAGTACTTC,CASSGPGLADYEQYF
once,TRBV5-1,NA,TRBJ1-1,TGCGCCAGCAGCACCACGAACACTGAAGCTTTCTTT,CASSTTNTEAFF
NA,TRBV11-2,TRBD2,TRBJ2-7,TGTGCCAGCAGCCTCTCAAGGACAGTCCTAGCGGGGGTTTCCTACGAGCAGTACTTC,CASSLSRTVLAGVSYEQYF
few,TRBV9,NA,TRBJ2-3,TGTGCCAGCAGCGTAACGGGCCAAAATGGTGGTACGCAGTATTTT,CASSVTGQNGGTQYF
NA,TRBV10-3,NA,TRBJ2-7,TGTGCCATCAGTGAAAGGCTGATTACGGACGGGCAGTACTTC,CAISERLITDGQYF
many,TRBV15,NA,TRBJ2-7,TGTGCCACCAGCAGAGGGGAGACCTACGAGCAGTACTTC,CATSRGETYEQYF
many,TRBV14,NA,TRBJ1-2,TGTGCCAGCAGCCAAGGGACAGACTATGGCTACACCTTC,CASSQGTDYGYTF
NA,TRBV5-1,TRBD1,TRBJ2-2,TGCGCCAGCAGGCCACAGGGGCGCGGCACCGGGGAGCTGTTTTTT,CASRPQGRGTGELFF
NA,TRBV20-1,NA,TRBJ2-1,TGCAGTGCTAGCGGGAGTAGGGTCAATGAGCAGTTCTTC,CSASGSRVNEQFF
few,TRBV20-1,TRBD1,TRBJ2-3,TGCAGTAGTACAGGGGGCACAGATACGCAGTATTTT,CSSTGGTDTQYF
NA,TRBV14,TRBD2,TRBJ2-1,TGTGCCAGCAGCCTGGGGACTAGCTCCTACAATAAGCAGTTCTTC,CASSLGTSSYNKQFF
many,TRBV12-3/TRBV12-4,NA,TRBJ2-1,TGTGCCAGCAGTTTAGTCCACAATGAGCAGTTCTTC,CASSLVHNEQFF
NA,TRBV12-3/TRBV12-4,TRBD2,TRBJ2-7,TGTGCCAGCAGTCAGGGGACTAGCGGGAGTAGGTACGAGCAGTACTTC,CASSQGTSGSRYEQYF
few,TRBV7-9,TRBD1,TRBJ1-1,TGTGCCAGCAGCCAGAGACAGGGCACTGAAGCTTTCTTT,CASSQRQGTEAFF